The 19 T cell receptor beta chains given below trace back to one sample, sequenced in a study of blood T cell repertoires in COVID-19. The method was immunoSEQ multiplex PCR; TCRdb's version includes in-frame clones alone and lacks a portion of them. The table records 200,000 to 300,000 clones, roughly nine tenths of them present only once. Sequencing was performed on peripheral blood. The receptors shown here come from a man between 60 and 75 years old with acute or convalescent COVID-19.

This rearrangement joins TRBV6-1 to TRBJ2-3; TRBD2 matches at 8 bases. V was clipped by 2 bases and J by 3 bases; unmatched bases: 4. Germline V gene lookup returns CDR1 MNHNS and CDR2 SASEGT. The CDR3 runs to 15 residues. CDR3 DNA: TGTGCCAGCAGTGAACTGGGCGGGAGGACAGATACGCAGTATTTT. It encodes CASSELGGRTDTQYF.

The gene calls are TRBV7-9 and TRBJ1-5; D unresolved. The V and J ends lost 5 bases and 3 bases respectively, with 5 bases between them. The CDR3 loop spans 12 amino acids. In germline, CDR1 is SEHNR, CDR2 FQNEAQ (reference sequence). The CDR3 spells CASSPNNQPQHF. In DNA, the CDR3 is TGTGCCAGCAGCCCTAACAATCAGCCCCAGCATTTT.

This clone occurred a few times. This chain connects TRBV2 to TRBJ2-7, with TRBD2 as a possible D gene (6 bases). The CDR3 consists of 13 residues. Germline V lookup: CDR1 SNHLY, CDR2 FYNNEI. Trimming took 8 bases from V and 4 from J, leaving 15 bases between them. CDR3 sequence: CASVPGTPYEQYF. CDR3 coding DNA: TGTGCCAGCGTACCCGGGACTCCATACGAGCAGTACTTC.

This chain joins TRBV9 and TRBJ2-3; 12 positions match TRBD2. The J segment lost 6 bases and the V segment lost 2 bases, leaving 7 bases of the junction unmatched. The CDR3 is 16 amino acids. Germline CDR1 SGDLS, CDR2 YYNGEE. This CDR3 reads CASSVPLAGGRDTQYF. The CDR3 coding sequence is TGTGCCAGCAGCGTCCCCCTAGCGGGAGGGAGGGATACGCAGTATTTT. The full variable domain, rest sourced from reference TRBV9 and TRBJ2-3, is DSGVTQTPKHLITATGQRVTLRCSPRSGDLSVYWYQQSLDQGLQFLIQYYNGEERAKGNILERFSAQQFPDLHSELNLSSLELGDSALYFCASSVPLAGGRDTQYFGPGTRLTVL.

The V gene is TRBV24-1, the J gene TRBJ2-3, with 10 nucleotides matching TRBD1. This CDR3 has 16 residues. CDR1 KGHDR and CDR2 SFDVKD come from the germline V gene. V was clipped by 2 bases and J by 5 bases; unmatched bases: 6. This CDR3 reads CATSDSGTGVKDTQYF. Here the CDR3 DNA reads TGTGCCACCAGTGATTCCGGGACAGGGGTAAAAGATACGCAGTATTTT.

The rearrangement links TRBV5-4 to TRBJ2-1, with TRBD2 identical over 7 bases. CDR3 length: 16 amino acids. V trimming: 4 bases; J trimming: 2 bases; junction bases outside the gene matches: 9. The germline CDR1 and CDR2 sequences are SGHNT and YYREEE (reference sequence). The CDR3: CASSPPGGEAYNEQFF. DNA of the CDR3: TGTGCCAGCAGCCCCCCTGGGGGGGAAGCCTACAATGAGCAGTTCTTC.

This sequence joins TRBV25-1 and TRBJ1-5; 10 bases map to TRBD1. Germline CDR1 MGHDK, CDR2 SYGVNS. The CDR3 is made up of 13 amino acids. Trimming at V came to 8 bases and at J to 5 bases, leaving 3 bases not matched to a gene. Here the CDR3 DNA reads TGTGCCAGCCGACAGGGGGCGGATCAGCCCCAGCATTTT. Translation gives CASRQGADQPQHF. Full variable domain (remainder filled in from reference TRBV25-1 and TRBJ1-5): EADIYQTPRYLVIGTGKKITLECSQTMGHDKMYWYQQDPGMELHLIHYSYGVNSTEKGDLSSESTVSRIRTEHFPLTLESARPSHTSQYLCASRQGADQPQHFGDGTRLSIL.

This clone was found a few times. The V and J genes are TRBV7-2 and TRBJ1-1; D is uncertain. Trimming took 5 bases from V and 4 from J, leaving 11 bases between them. The CDR3 consists of 13 residues. Germline CDR1 is SGHTA and CDR2 is FQGNSA. The CDR3 loop reads CASSQAHGTEAFF. Written as DNA, the CDR3 is TGTGCCAGCAGCCAAGCCCATGGCACTGAAGCTTTCTTT.

The J gene is TRBJ1-6, the V gene TRBV27; 9 bases agree with TRBD1. V trimming: 6 bases; J trimming: 7 bases; junction bases outside the gene matches: 13. The CDR3 covers 17 residues. Germline loops: CDR1 MNHEY, CDR2 SMNVEV (reference sequence). CDR3 in amino acids: CASSRGFTGTGNSPLHF. CDR3 coding DNA: TGTGCCAGCAGCCGAGGCTTTACCGGGACAGGGAATTCACCCCTCCACTTT.

Regarding this clone: Additional DNA sequences in this sample encode the identical CDR3. The rearrangement links TRBV12-3 or TRBV12-4 to TRBJ2-5; 7 bases align to TRBD2. Trimming at V came to 0 bases and at J to 5 bases, leaving 0 bases not matched to a gene. This CDR3 has 13 residues. The CDR3 DNA reads as TGTGCCAGCAGTTTAGCGGGAGGGGAGACCCAGTACTTC. Its protein product is CASSLAGGETQYF.

This clone was observed a single time. Here the CDR3 DNA reads TGTGCCAGCAGGACCGGGACAGGGGCCTACAATGAGCAGTTCTTC. Its translation is CASRTGTGAYNEQFF. V and J are TRBV6-5 and TRBJ2-1; 10 bases line up with TRBD1. The germline gives CDR1 MNHEY, CDR2 SVGAGI. The CDR3 extends over 15 amino acids. The ends lost 6 bases at V and 2 bases at J; junction bases unmatched: 4.

The V and J genes are TRBV19 and TRBJ2-7; D is unclear. The CDR3 extends over 14 amino acids. Trimming took off 1 base at V and 3 bases at J, with 10 bases between the two ends. CDR1 and CDR2 (germline): LNHDA, SQIVND (reference sequence). CDR3 loop: CASSIGAGVYEQYF. CDR3 nucleotide sequence: TGTGCCAGTAGTATAGGGGCAGGCGTCTACGAGCAGTACTTC. The full variable domain, in which reference TRBV19 and TRBJ2-7 provide the parts outside the CDR3, is DGGITQSPKYLFRKEGQNVTLSCEQNLNHDAMYWYRQDPGQGLRLIYYSQIVNDFQKGDIAEGYSVSREKKESFPLTVTSAQKNPTAFYLCASSIGAGVYEQYFGPGTRLTVT.

The V gene is TRBV5-6, the J gene TRBJ2-1; 8 bases map to TRBD2. The germline V gene has CDR1 SGHDT and CDR2 YYEEEE. This CDR3 has 18 amino acids. V shed 7 bases and J 9 bases; nucleotides not matched to a gene: 24. CDR3 loop: CASGRGASGSVGRSEQFF. DNA for the CDR3: TGTGCCAGCGGACGAGGGGCTAGCGGGTCTGTGGGGCGGAGTGAGCAGTTCTTC.

The chain is built from TRBV4-3 and TRBJ2-7, with D possibly matching TRBD2 (6 bases). CDR1 LGHNA and CDR2 YSLEER come from the germline V gene. The CDR3 has 16 residues. V was pared by 3 bases and J by 6 bases, with 21 bases between. The CDR3: CASSHARDSTGIEQYF. The CDR3 DNA is TGCGCCAGCAGCCATGCAAGGGACTCAACGGGGATCGAGCAGTACTTC.

The genes are TRBV3-1 (or the pseudogene TRBV3-2) and TRBJ2-5, with a weak D call TRBD1 (5 bases). V lost 3 bases and J lost 4, with 12 bases in between. The CDR3 is made up of 14 amino acids. Germline loops: CDR1 LGHDT, CDR2 YNNKEL (reference sequence). The CDR3 loop reads CASSHQGVTETQYF. The CDR3, as DNA: TGTGCCAGCAGCCATCAAGGGGTAACAGAGACCCAGTACTTC.

DNA for the CDR3: TGTGCCAGCAGCTTCCCGGGAAGAGGCGAGCAGTACTTC. As protein: CASSFPGRGEQYF. This rearrangement joins TRBV5-4 to TRBJ2-7, with a tentative D call TRBD2 (5 bases). With 2 bases removed from V and 6 bases from J, the gap between germline ends came to 12 bases. The CDR3 is made up of 13 amino acids. CDR1 and CDR2 from the germline V gene are SGHNT and YYREEE (reference sequence).

J is TRBJ1-4 and V is TRBV28; possible D gene TRBD1, 5 bases. V shed 2 bases and J shed 8 bases, with 15 bases lying between them. The germline CDR1 and CDR2 sequences are MDHEN and SYDVKM. The CDR3 extends over 15 amino acids. The CDR3, as DNA: TGTGCCAGCAGTTTACGGACGGGGGTAGACGAAAAACTGTTTTTT. This codes for CASSLRTGVDEKLFF.

This CDR3 reads CASSSGTIRYEQYF. The CDR3 bases are TGTGCCAGCAGTTCCGGGACTATCCGCTACGAGCAGTACTTC. The chain has TRBV27 and TRBJ2-7; 7 bases are shared with TRBD2. There are 14 residues in the CDR3. Germline V gene sequence: CDR1 MNHEY, CDR2 SMNVEV (reference sequence). V was clipped by 4 bases and J by 3 bases; unmatched bases: 6.

This rearrangement joins TRBV7-2 to TRBJ2-7; 12 positions match TRBD1. This CDR3 spans 19 amino acids. The germline gives CDR1 SGHTA, CDR2 FQGNSA. V shed 2 bases and J 5 bases; nucleotides not matched to a gene: 16. The CDR3 sequence is CASSLRKPGQGAKFDEQYF. The CDR3 DNA reads as TGTGCCAGCAGCTTAAGGAAACCGGGACAGGGGGCAAAATTCGACGAGCAGTACTTC.